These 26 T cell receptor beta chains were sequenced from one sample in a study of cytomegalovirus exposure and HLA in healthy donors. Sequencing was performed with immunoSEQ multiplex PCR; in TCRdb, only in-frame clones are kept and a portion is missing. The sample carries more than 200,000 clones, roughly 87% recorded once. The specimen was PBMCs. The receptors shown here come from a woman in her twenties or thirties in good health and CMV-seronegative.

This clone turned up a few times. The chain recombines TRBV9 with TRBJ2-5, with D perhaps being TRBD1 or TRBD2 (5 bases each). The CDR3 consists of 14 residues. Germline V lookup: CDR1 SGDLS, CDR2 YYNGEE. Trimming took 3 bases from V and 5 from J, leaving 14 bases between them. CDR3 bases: TGTGCCAGCAGCGACCCAGGGAGTCCGGAGACCCAGTACTTC. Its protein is CASSDPGSPETQYF.

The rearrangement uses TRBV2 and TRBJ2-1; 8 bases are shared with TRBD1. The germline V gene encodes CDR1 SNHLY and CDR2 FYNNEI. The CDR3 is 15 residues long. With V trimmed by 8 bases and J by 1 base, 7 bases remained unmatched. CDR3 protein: CASQKTGESYNEQFF. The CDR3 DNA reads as TGTGCCAGCCAAAAGACAGGGGAGTCCTACAATGAGCAGTTCTTC.

This CDR3 is CASSSPAGPGGWQPQHF. The CDR3 region has the DNA TGTGCCAGCAGTTCCCCCGCGGGTCCCGGTGGGTGGCAGCCCCAGCATTTT. This chain uses TRBV28 with TRBJ1-5; D is unresolved. Germline values: CDR1 MDHEN, CDR2 SYDVKM. V was cut by 4 bases and J by 7 bases, with 23 bases left in between. The CDR3 is made up of 17 amino acids. Combining the CDR3 with reference TRBV28 and TRBJ1-5 gives the whole variable domain DVKVTQSSRYLVKRTGEKVFLECVQDMDHENMFWYRQDPGLGLRLIYFSYDVKMKEKGDIPEGYSVSREKKERFSLILESASTNQTSMYLCASSSPAGPGGWQPQHFGDGTRLSIL.

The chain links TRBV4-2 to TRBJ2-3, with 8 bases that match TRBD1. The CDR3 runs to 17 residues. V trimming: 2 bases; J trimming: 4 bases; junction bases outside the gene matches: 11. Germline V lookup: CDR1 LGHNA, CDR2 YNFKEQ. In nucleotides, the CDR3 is TGTGCCAGCAGCCAAAAGACAGGGGAAGGTTGGGCAGATACGCAGTATTTT. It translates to CASSQKTGEGWADTQYF.

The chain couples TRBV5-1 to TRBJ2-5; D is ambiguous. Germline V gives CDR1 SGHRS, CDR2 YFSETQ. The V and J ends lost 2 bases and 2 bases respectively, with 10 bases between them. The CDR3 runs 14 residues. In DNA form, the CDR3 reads TGCGCCAGCAGCTTTCGGACCTCACAAGAGACCCAGTACTTC. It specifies CASSFRTSQETQYF.

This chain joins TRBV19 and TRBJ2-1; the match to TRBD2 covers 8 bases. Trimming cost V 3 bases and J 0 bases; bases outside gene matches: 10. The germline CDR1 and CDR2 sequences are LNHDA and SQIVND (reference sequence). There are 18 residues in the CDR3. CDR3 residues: CASSIDSREGGSYNEQFF. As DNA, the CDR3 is TGTGCCAGTAGTATCGATTCTCGGGAGGGGGGCTCCTACAATGAGCAGTTCTTC.

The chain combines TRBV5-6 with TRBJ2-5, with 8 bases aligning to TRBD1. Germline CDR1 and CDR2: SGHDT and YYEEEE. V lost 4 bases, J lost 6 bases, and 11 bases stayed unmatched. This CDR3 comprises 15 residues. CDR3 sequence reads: CASSPVGQGAKTQYF. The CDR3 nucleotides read TGTGCCAGCAGCCCCGTGGGGCAGGGGGCAAAGACCCAGTACTTC.

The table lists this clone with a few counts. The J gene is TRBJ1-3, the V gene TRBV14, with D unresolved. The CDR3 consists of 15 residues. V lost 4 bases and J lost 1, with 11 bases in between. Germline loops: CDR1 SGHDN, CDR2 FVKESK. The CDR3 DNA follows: TGTGCCAGCAGCCTCGTCAGTTCTTCTGGAAACACCATATATTTT. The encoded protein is CASSLVSSSGNTIYF.

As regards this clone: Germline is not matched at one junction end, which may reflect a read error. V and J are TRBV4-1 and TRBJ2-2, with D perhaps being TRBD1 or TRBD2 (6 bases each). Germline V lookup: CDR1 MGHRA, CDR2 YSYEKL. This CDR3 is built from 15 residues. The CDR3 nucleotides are TGCGCCAGCAGCCAAAACCCCCGACAGGTCGGGGGGCTGTTTTTT. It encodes CASSQNPRQVGGLFF.

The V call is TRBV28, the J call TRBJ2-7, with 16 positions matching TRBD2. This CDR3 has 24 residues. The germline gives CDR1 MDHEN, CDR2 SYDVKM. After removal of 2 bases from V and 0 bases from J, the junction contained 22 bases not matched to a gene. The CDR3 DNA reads TGTGCCAGCAGTTTAGGTGCCTGGTGGTTCGGGACTAGCGGGAGGGAAGAGAGCTCCTACGAGCAGTACTTC. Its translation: CASSLGAWWFGTSGREESSYEQYF.

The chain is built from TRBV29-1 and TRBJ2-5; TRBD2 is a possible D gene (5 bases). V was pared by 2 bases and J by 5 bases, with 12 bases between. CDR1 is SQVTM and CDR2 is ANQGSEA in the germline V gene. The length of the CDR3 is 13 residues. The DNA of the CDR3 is TGCAGCGTTGAACGGGCCAGAGGGGAGACCCAGTACTTC. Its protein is CSVERARGETQYF.

The CDR3 spells CASYIGTGVPGELFF. The CDR3 region has the DNA TGTGCCAGCTACATCGGGACAGGGGTCCCCGGGGAGCTGTTTTTT. The V and J genes are TRBV28 and TRBJ2-2, with TRBD1 matching over 10 bases. This CDR3 has 15 residues. The V and J ends lost 8 bases and 6 bases, in that order; junction bases with no gene match: 9. Germline CDR1 MDHEN, CDR2 SYDVKM.

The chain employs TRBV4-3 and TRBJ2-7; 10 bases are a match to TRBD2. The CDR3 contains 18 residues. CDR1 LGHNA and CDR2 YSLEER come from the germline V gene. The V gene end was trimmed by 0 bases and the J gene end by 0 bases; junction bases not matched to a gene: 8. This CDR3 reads CASSQERSGRAISYEQYF. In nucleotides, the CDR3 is TGCGCCAGCAGCCAAGAGAGGAGCGGGAGGGCCATCTCCTACGAGCAGTACTTC.

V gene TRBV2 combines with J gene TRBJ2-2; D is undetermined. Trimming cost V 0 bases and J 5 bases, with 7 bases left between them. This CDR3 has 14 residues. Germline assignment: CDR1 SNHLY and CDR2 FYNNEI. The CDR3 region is CASSEAGVTGELFF. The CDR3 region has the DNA TGTGCCAGCAGTGAAGCTGGGGTTACCGGGGAGCTGTTTTTT.

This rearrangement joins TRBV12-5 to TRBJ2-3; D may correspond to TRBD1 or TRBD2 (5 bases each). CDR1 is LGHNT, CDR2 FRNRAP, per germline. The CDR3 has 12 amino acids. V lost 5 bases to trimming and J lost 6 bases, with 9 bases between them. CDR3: CASGRGADTQYF. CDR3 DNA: TGTGCTAGTGGTCGAGGGGCCGATACGCAGTATTTT.

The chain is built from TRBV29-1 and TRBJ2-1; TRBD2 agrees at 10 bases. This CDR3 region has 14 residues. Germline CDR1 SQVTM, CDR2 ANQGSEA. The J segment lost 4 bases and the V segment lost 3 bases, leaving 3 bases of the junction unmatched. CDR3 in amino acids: CSVERAGGYNEQFF. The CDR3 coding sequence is TGCAGCGTTGAGCGAGCGGGGGGGTACAATGAGCAGTTCTTC.

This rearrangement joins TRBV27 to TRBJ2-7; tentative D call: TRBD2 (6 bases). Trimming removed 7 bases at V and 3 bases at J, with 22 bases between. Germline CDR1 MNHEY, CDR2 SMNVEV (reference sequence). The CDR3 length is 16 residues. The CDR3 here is CASTLTAGRASYEQYF. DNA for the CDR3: TGTGCCAGCACCCTTACTGCGGGACGGGCTAGCTACGAGCAGTACTTC.

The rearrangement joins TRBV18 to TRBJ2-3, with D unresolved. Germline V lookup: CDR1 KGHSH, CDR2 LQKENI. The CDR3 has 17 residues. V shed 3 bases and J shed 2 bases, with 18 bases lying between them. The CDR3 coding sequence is TGTGCCAGCTCACCGAGCGAAGGGTCCGGACCCACAGATACGCAGTATTTT. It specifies CASSPSEGSGPTDTQYF.

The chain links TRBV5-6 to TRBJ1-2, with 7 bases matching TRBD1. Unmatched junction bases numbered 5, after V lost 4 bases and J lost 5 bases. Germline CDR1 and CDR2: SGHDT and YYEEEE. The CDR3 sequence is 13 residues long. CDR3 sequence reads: CASSTGQEYGYTF. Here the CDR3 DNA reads TGTGCCAGCAGCACAGGACAGGAATATGGCTACACCTTC.

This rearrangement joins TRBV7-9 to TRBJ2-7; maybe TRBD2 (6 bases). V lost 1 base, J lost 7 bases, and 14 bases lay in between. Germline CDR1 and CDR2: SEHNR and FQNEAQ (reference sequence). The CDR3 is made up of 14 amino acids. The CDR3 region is CASSLVTGVAEQYF. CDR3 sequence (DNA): TGTGCCAGCAGCTTAGTGACGGGGGTGGCGGAGCAGTACTTC.

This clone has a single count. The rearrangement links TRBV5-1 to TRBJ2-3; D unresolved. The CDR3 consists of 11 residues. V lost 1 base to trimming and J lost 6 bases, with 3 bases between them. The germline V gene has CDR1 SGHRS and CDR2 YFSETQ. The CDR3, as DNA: TGCGCCAGCAGCTTGAAGGATACGCAGTATTTT. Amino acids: CASSLKDTQYF.

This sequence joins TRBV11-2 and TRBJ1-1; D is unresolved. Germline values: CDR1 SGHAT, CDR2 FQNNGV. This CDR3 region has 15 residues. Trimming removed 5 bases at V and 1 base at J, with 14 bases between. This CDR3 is CASSPPEGQNTEAFF. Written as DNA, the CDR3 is TGTGCCAGCAGCCCCCCAGAAGGTCAGAACACTGAAGCTTTCTTT.

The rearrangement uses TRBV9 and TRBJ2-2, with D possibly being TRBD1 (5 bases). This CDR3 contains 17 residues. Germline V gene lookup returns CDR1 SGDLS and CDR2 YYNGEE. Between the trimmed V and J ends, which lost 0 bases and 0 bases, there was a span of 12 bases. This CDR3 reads CASSVVGEPTNTGELFF. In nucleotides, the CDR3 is TGTGCCAGCAGCGTAGTAGGGGAACCAACGAACACCGGGGAGCTGTTTTTT.

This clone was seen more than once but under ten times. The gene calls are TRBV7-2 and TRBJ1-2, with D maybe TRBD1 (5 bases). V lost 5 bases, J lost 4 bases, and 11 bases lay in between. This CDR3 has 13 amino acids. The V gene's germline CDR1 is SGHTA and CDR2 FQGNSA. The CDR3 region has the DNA TGTGCCAGCAGCCCGACAGCCAGCTATGGCTACACCTTC. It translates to CASSPTASYGYTF.

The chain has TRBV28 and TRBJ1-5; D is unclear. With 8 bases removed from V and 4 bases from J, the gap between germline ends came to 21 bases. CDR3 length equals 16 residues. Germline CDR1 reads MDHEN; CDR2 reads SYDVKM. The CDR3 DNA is TGTGCCAGCCTGCCCCCTCAGATAGGGCCAAATCAGCCCCAGCATTTT. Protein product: CASLPPQIGPNQPQHF. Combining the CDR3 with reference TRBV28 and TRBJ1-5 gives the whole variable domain DVKVTQSSRYLVKRTGEKVFLECVQDMDHENMFWYRQDPGLGLRLIYFSYDVKMKEKGDIPEGYSVSREKKERFSLILESASTNQTSMYLCASLPPQIGPNQPQHFGDGTRLSIL.

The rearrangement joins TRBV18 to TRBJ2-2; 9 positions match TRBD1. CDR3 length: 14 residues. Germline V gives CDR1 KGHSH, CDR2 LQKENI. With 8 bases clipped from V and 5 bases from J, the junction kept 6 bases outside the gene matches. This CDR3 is CASAQGATTGELFF. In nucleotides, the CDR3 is TGTGCCAGCGCACAGGGGGCGACTACCGGGGAGCTGTTTTTT.